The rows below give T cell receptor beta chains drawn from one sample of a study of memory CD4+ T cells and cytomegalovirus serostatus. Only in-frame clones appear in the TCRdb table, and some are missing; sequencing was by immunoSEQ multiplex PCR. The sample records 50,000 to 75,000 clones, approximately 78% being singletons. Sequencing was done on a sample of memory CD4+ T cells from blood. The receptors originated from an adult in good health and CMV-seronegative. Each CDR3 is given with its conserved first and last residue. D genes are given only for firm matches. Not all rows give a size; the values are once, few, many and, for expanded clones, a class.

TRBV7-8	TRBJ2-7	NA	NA	CASSFRFSYEQYF	TGTGCCAGCAGTTTCCGGTTCTCCTACGAGCAGTACTTC
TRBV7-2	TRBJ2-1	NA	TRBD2	CASSLHGGVYNEQFF	TGTGCCAGCAGCTTACACGGGGGGGTCTACAATGAGCAGTTCTTC
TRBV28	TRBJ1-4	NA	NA	CASSGPEKLFF	TGTGCCAGCAGTGGGCCTGAAAAACTGTTTTTT
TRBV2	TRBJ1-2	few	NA	CASSESSYGYTF	TGTGCCAGCAGTGAAAGCAGCTATGGCTACACCTTC
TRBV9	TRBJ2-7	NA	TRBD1	CASSVGTGLTYEQYF	TGTGCCAGCAGCGTAGGGACAGGGCTGACCTACGAGCAGTACTTC
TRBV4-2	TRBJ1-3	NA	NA	CASSQVSGSGNTIYF	TGTGCCAGCAGCCAAGTCAGCGGCTCTGGAAACACCATATATTTT
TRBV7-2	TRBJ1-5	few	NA	CASSLGGRKNQPQHF	TGTGCCAGCAGCTTAGGGGGACGGAAAAATCAGCCCCAGCATTTT
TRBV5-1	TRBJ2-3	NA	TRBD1	CASSLGTGGTDTQYF	TGCGCCAGCAGCTTGGGGACAGGGGGGACAGATACGCAGTATTTT
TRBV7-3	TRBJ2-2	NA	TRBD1	CASSLGTGYAGELFF	TGTGCCAGCAGCTTGGGGACAGGGTACGCCGGGGAGCTGTTTTTT
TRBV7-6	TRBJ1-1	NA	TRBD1	CASSSLTLGQGARRRTEAFF	TGTGCCAGCAGCTCTCTCACCCTGGGACAGGGGGCAAGAAGACGCACTGAAGCTTTCTTT
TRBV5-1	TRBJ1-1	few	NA	CASSFEDTHSTEAFF	TGCGCCAGCAGCTTCGAGGACACCCATAGCACTGAAGCTTTCTTT
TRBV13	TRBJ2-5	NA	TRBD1	CASSLGPVDRDQETQYF	TGTGCCAGCAGCTTAGGCCCCGTGGACAGGGACCAAGAGACCCAGTACTTC
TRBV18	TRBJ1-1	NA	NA	CASSVMDRNTEAFF	TGTGCCAGCTCAGTGATGGACAGGAACACTGAAGCTTTCTTT
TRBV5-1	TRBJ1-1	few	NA	CASSLQAGLNTEAFF	TGCGCCAGCAGCTTGCAGGCGGGGCTGAACACTGAAGCTTTCTTT
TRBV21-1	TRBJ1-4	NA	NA	CASSADRGRTPNEKLFF	TGTGCCAGCAGCGCCGACAGGGGGCGCACACCTAATGAAAAACTGTTTTTT
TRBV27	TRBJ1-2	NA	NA	CASSGGVGSQKSNYGYTF	TGTGCCAGCAGTGGCGGTGTCGGCTCCCAGAAATCTAACTATGGCTACACCTTC
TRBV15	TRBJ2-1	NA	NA	CATSRDALSYEQFF	TGTGCCACCAGCAGAGATGCTCTGAGCTATGAGCAGTTCTTC
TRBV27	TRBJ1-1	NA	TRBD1	CATGDRKNTEAFF	TGTGCCACCGGGGACAGAAAGAACACTGAAGCTTTCTTT
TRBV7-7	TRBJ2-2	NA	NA	CASSLTGITGELFF	TGTGCCAGCAGCTTAACAGGGATCACCGGGGAGCTGTTTTTT
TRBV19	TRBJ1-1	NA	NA	CASSSRVRSEAFF	TGTGCCAGTAGCTCCAGGGTGAGAAGTGAAGCTTTCTTT
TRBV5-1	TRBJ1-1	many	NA	CASSLEPISTEAFF	TGCGCCAGCAGCTTGGAGCCGATAAGCACTGAAGCTTTCTTT
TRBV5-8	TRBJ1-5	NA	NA	CASSLGVDQPQHF	TGTGCCAGCAGCTTGGGGGTGGATCAGCCCCAGCATTTT
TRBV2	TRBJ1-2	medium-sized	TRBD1	CASRLGQGAYGYTF	TGTGCCAGCCGATTAGGACAGGGGGCCTATGGCTACACCTTC
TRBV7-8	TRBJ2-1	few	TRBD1	CASSSSGGALYNEQFF	TGTGCCAGCAGCTCCTCAGGGGGAGCCCTTTACAATGAGCAGTTCTTC
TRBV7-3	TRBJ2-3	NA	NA	CASSLGRANTQYF	TGTGCCAGCAGCCTCGGGCGGGCGAATACGCAGTATTTT
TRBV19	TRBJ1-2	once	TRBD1	CASSLQGANQKNGYTF	TGTGCCAGTAGTTTACAGGGGGCTAACCAAAAAAATGGCTACACCTTC
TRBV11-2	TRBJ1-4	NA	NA	CASSETGVEKLFF	TGTGCCAGCAGTGAAACCGGGGTTGAAAAACTGTTTTTT
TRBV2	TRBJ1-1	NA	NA	CASHPHGKNTEAFF	TGTGCCAGCCACCCGCATGGGAAGAACACTGAAGCTTTCTTT
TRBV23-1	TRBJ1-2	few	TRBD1	CASSQSRRTGDYGYTF	TGCGCCAGCAGTCAATCGAGACGGACAGGAGATTATGGCTACACCTTC
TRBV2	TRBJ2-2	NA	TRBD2	CASRPTSSGRILGELFF	TGTGCCAGCAGGCCCACCTCTAGCGGGAGAATTTTGGGGGAGCTGTTTTTT
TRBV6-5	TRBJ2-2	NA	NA	CASSYRAGELFF	TGTGCCAGCAGTTACCGAGCCGGGGAGCTGTTTTTT
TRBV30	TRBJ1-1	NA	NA	CAWSGGVGTEAFF	TGTGCCTGGAGTGGGGGGGTGGGCACTGAAGCTTTCTTT
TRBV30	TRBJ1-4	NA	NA	CAWSDPIRQRVNEKLFF	TGTGCCTGGAGTGACCCCATCAGGCAGCGGGTTAATGAAAAACTGTTTTTT
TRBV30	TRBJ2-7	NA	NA	CAWSSDKLYEQYF	TGTGCCTGGAGCTCCGACAAACTCTACGAGCAGTACTTC
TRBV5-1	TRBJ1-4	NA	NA	CASSSRGQSNEKLFF	TGCGCCAGCAGCTCCCGAGGGCAGAGTAATGAAAAACTGTTTTTT
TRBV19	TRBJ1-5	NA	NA	CASRQSTGASGPQHF	TGTGCCAGTCGCCAATCGACAGGCGCCTCGGGGCCCCAGCATTTT
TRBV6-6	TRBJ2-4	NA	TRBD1	CASGKGTGTKNIQYF	TGTGCCAGCGGCAAAGGGACAGGGACCAAAAACATTCAGTACTTC
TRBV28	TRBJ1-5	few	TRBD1	CASSTPGQGDQPQHF	TGTGCCAGCAGCACTCCTGGACAGGGGGACCAGCCCCAGCATTTT
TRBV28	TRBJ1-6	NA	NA	CASSFGGNSPLHF	TGTGCCAGCAGTTTTGGGGGGAATTCACCCCTCCACTTT
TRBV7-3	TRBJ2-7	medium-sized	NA	CASSPDRRVGEQYF	TGTGCCAGCAGCCCCGACCGCAGGGTAGGCGAGCAGTACTTC
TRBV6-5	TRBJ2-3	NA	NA	CASSYSGGRTDTQYF	TGTGCCAGCAGTTACTCGGGCGGACGCACAGATACGCAGTATTTT
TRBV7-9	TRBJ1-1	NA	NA	CASSRGRQEAFF	TGTGCCAGCAGCCGGGGGAGGCAGGAAGCTTTCTTT
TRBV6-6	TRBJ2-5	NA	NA	CASSYGQRETQYF	TGTGCCAGCAGTTACGGACAGCGGGAGACCCAGTACTTC
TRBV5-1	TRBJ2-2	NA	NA	CASSPGAMNTGELFF	TGCGCCAGCAGCCCGGGGGCTATGAACACCGGGGAGCTGTTTTTT
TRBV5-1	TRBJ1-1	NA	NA	CASSPSRGTEAFF	TGCGCCAGCAGCCCTTCTAGAGGGACTGAAGCTTTCTTT
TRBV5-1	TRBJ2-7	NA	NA	CASSLAPTEYEQYF	TGCGCCAGCAGCTTGGCCCCTACAGAGTACGAGCAGTACTTC